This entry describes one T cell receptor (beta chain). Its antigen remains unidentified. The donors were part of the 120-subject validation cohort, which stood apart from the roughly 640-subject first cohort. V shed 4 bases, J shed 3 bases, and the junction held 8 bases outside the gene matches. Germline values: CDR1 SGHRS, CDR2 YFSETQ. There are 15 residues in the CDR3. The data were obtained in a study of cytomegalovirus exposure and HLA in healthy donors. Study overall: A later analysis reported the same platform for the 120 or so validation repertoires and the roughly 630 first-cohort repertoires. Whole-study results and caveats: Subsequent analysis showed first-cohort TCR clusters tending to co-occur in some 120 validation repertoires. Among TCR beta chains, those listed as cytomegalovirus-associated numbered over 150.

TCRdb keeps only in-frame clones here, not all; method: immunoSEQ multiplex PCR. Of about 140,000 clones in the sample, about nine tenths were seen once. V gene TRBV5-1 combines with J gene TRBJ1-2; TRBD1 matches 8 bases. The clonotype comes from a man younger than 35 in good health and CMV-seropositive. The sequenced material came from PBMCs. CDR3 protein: CASSLTGQGHYGYTF. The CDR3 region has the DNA TGCGCCAGCAGCCTTACTGGACAGGGACACTATGGCTACACCTTC.